This TCR beta chain was sequenced during a study of blood T cell repertoires in COVID-19. Per the germline V gene, CDR1 is MNHEY and CDR2 is SVGEGT. Trimming cost V 6 bases and J 4 bases, with 12 bases left between them. CDR3 length equals 14 residues. In the original workflow: Reference gene primer amplification gave nucleated cell count estimates. Only in-frame clones appear in the TCRdb table, and some are missing; sequencing was by immunoSEQ multiplex PCR. V, J and clone size derive from that table, while D and trimming were established from the DNA sequence. This sample has about 42,000 clones, with 75% to 90% found just once. There are a few counts of this clone.

V gene TRBV6-2 or TRBV6-3 combines with J gene TRBJ1-4; unclear D gene. Sample: peripheral blood. This clonotype was sampled from a human donor in a cohort sampled during active COVID-19. The DNA of the CDR3 is TGTGCCAGCAGCCTGAGGGAAGTTAATGAAAAACTGTTTTTT. Residues: CASSLREVNEKLFF.